This T cell receptor (beta chain) was sequenced during a study of glioma-infiltrating T cells. The CDR3 is 12 amino acids. CDR1 and CDR2 from the germline V gene are DFQATT and SNEGSKA (reference sequence). Trimming removed 5 bases from V and 2 bases from J, with 10 bases in between. This clonotype was recorded many times. No antigen is known for it. General study results and limits: Gliomas, especially low-grade, showed above-expected tissue-blood divergence; non-neoplastic patients showed below.

Amplification of TCR alpha and beta CDR3 regions from RNA used iRepertoire nested multiplex PCR. TCRdb itself ran the multiplex PCR reads through MiXCR, one entry per CDR3 protein. Here the sample spans 160,000 or so distinct CDR3 sequences, around 42% being singletons. This chain connects TRBV20-1 to TRBJ2-7; no reliable D call. The specimen was glioma tissue, nonneoplastic brain tissue, or PBMCs (not recorded which). The sequence was collected from a human donor with low-grade glioma or glioblastoma, undergoing nonglioma brain surgery, or in good health (not recorded which). DNA of the CDR3: TGCAGTGCTGGCCGGGTCCCCTACGAGCAGTACTTC. Translating gives CSAGRVPYEQYF.